The rows below give T cell receptor beta chains drawn from one sample of a study of T-cell memory formation after mild COVID-19. Each CDR3 protein gets one entry after TCRdb re-called the 5' RACE reads with MiXCR. This table has 450,000 to 650,000 distinct CDR3 sequences, about a fifth appearing once. The specimen was PBMCs or a T cell subset sorted from them (not recorded which). The receptor set was obtained from an adult woman who had mild COVID-19 (a few samples of this study predate the infection). Cell type and time point are not known. Each CDR3 is given with its conserved first and last residue. The order of the fields is CDR3 DNA, CDR3 protein, V gene, clone size, J gene, D gene. D genes are given only for firm matches. Expanded clones get a size class; other rows say once, few or many, or leave the size out.

TGTGCCAGCAGCCAAGATCCCCTGCGGAGCCCCGGAGATACGCAGTATTTT,CASSQDPLRSPGDTQYF,TRBV4-2,-,TRBJ2-3,-
TGTGCCAGCAGCTTAGACAGCGTCCTTTCACCCCTCCACTTT,CASSLDSVLSPLHF,TRBV7-3,-,TRBJ1-6,-
TGTGCCAGCAGTTCTGCGGCTAGCGGGAGTATTGAGCAGTTCTTC,CASSSAASGSIEQFF,TRBV7-9,few,TRBJ2-1,TRBD2
TGTGCCAGCAGCTTAGCTGGGGGGAACCCAGAAGCTTTCTTT,CASSLAGGNPEAFF,TRBV7-9,-,TRBJ1-1,-
TGCAGCGTTGTCCCCGCGGGGGGCGCGACGTCCTACGAGCAGTACTTC,CSVVPAGGATSYEQYF,TRBV29-1,few,TRBJ2-7,TRBD2
TGTGCCAGCAGTGGACTAGTCCTCACAGATACGCAGTATTTT,CASSGLVLTDTQYF,TRBV6-2/TRBV6-3,-,TRBJ2-3,TRBD2
TGTGCCAGCAGCTTAACTGGCTACGGGACCCACAATGAGCAGTTCTTC,CASSLTGYGTHNEQFF,TRBV7-2,few,TRBJ2-1,-
TGTGCCAGCAGTGAAGGATGGGGAATGAGTCATGGCTACACCTTC,CASSEGWGMSHGYTF,TRBV6-1,few,TRBJ1-2,-
TGTGCCAGCAGTTTAGCGCCTGGGGTGGGGATGAACACTGAAGCTTTCTTT,CASSLAPGVGMNTEAFF,TRBV12-3/TRBV12-4,few,TRBJ1-1,-
TGTGCCACCAGCAGACCCCGGCGGGATATGGGGGCAACCTCCTACGAGCAGTACTTC,CATSRPRRDMGATSYEQYF,TRBV15,-,TRBJ2-7,-
TGTGCCAGCAGCCCCCCTGCTTCGATGTTCCAGCATTTT,CASSPPASMFQHF,TRBV6-2/TRBV6-3,few,TRBJ1-5,-
TGTGCCAGCCTTGCCGGCAGGACCTTTCGGGAGACCCAGTACTTC,CASLAGRTFRETQYF,TRBV6-1,-,TRBJ2-5,-
TGTGCCAGCTCACCAGTCGGGACTCCCATCTACGAGCAGTACTTC,CASSPVGTPIYEQYF,TRBV18,few,TRBJ2-7,-
TGTGCCAGCAGACTCACAGGGGGCAGAACTGAAGCTTTCTTT,CASRLTGGRTEAFF,TRBV27,-,TRBJ1-1,TRBD1
TGTGCCAGCTCCCTGGCGGGAGAAGCACAAGAGACCCAGTACTTC,CASSLAGEAQETQYF,TRBV7-9,many,TRBJ2-5,TRBD2
TGTGCCAGCAGCCAACCCGGGCGGACAGGGGGCTATGGCTACACCTTC,CASSQPGRTGGYGYTF,TRBV3-1,few,TRBJ1-2,TRBD1
TGCGCCAGCAGCTTGGCTATCTCCGGGAACACTGAAGCTTTCTTT,CASSLAISGNTEAFF,TRBV5-1,few,TRBJ1-1,-
TGCGCCAGCAGCAGCCCGGCCGATGAGCAGTTCTTC,CASSSPADEQFF,TRBV5-1,-,TRBJ2-1,-
TGTGCCAGCAGCTTAGTTGGGACAGGAAATAACTATGGCTACACCTTC,CASSLVGTGNNYGYTF,TRBV7-2,many,TRBJ1-2,TRBD1
TGCAGTGCTAGAGGCCACCGGGACAGGGGAGAGACCCAGTACTTC,CSARGHRDRGETQYF,TRBV20-1,-,TRBJ2-5,TRBD1
TGTGCCAGCAGCCAAAGGGGTTTGTCAGATACGCAGTATTTT,CASSQRGLSDTQYF,TRBV7-3,-,TRBJ2-3,-
TGTGCCACCCTCACAGGGGGGGGGACAGATACGCAGTATTTT,CATLTGGGTDTQYF,TRBV10-3,-,TRBJ2-3,-
TGTGCCAGCAGCTCCATTAACTATGGCTACACCTTC,CASSSINYGYTF,TRBV6-5,-,TRBJ1-2,-
TGTGCCAGCAGTGAAAACGGGCTGGGGACAGGGGGCAATGGCTACACCTTC,CASSENGLGTGGNGYTF,TRBV2,-,TRBJ1-2,TRBD1
TGTGCCAGCAGCCAAGTCAGAGCCGAAGCTTTCTTT,CASSQVRAEAFF,TRBV3-1,few,TRBJ1-1,-
TGTGCCATCAGTGGACAGGATAATTCACCCCTCCACTTT,CAISGQDNSPLHF,TRBV10-3,-,TRBJ1-6,-
TGTGCCAGCAGCCCCGACAGGGCCTCTGGAAACACCATATATTTT,CASSPDRASGNTIYF,TRBV7-2,-,TRBJ1-3,TRBD1
TGTGCCAGCAGCCAAGGATTCCTTGCCGGTGGGCTCGAAAAACTGTTTTTT,CASSQGFLAGGLEKLFF,TRBV3-1,-,TRBJ1-4,-
TGTGCCAGCGGACAGGGGATAAACACTGAAGCTTTCTTT,CASGQGINTEAFF,TRBV11-3,few,TRBJ1-1,TRBD1
TGTGCTAGTGGGTTCTCCGGGGGACATACCGAGCAGTACTTC,CASGFSGGHTEQYF,TRBV12-5,many,TRBJ2-7,-
TGTGCCAGCAGCTTAGGCAGGTCCGGTGGAAACACCATATATTTT,CASSLGRSGGNTIYF,TRBV7-9,few,TRBJ1-3,-
TGTGCCAGCAGCCGGGAAAGGCCGAGCTACAATGAGCAGTTCTTC,CASSRERPSYNEQFF,TRBV4-2,-,TRBJ2-1,-
TGTGCCAGCAGGGTCGGGGGATGGGGGGATTCACCCCTCCACTTT,CASRVGGWGDSPLHF,TRBV6-5,few,TRBJ1-6,-
TGTGCCACCAGCAGAGTCGGGGCCGCGTACAATGAGCAGTTCTTC,CATSRVGAAYNEQFF,TRBV15,few,TRBJ2-1,-
TGTGCCAGCAGCGGCGGGGGGGAAAGTGAAGCTTTCTTT,CASSGGGESEAFF,TRBV9,-,TRBJ1-1,-
TGTGCCACCAGTGAGGTCGGGGGGCTCAATGAGCAGTTCTTC,CATSEVGGLNEQFF,TRBV24-1,-,TRBJ2-1,-